This T cell receptor beta chain appears in the sequencing data of a study of response to subunit inactivated influenza vaccine. General study findings and limits: The authors suggested that few new T cells are recruited per seasonal influenza vaccination.

The CDR3 runs to 13 residues. Trimming left V 6 bases short and J 2 bases short, with 10 bases between. The table lists this clonotype with a few counts. Its antigen is undetermined. TCRdb used MiXCR to reprocess the RT-PCR reads, holding one entry per CDR3 protein. The table lists 180,000 or so distinct CDR3 sequences, roughly 12% of them singletons. The data also belong to a second study, concerning T cells expressing NK-cell markers. That work adds: Beta-chain TCR cDNA was generated via 5'RACE template switching with UMIs. There were seven HCMV-seropositive donors and one seronegative donor among the eight sequenced.

Sample: CD8+ T cells sorted from PBMCs, taken approximately 12 days after vaccination. This clonotype was sampled from a man aged 45-60 years who received an inactivated influenza vaccine. V is TRBV12-3 or TRBV12-4 and J is TRBJ2-5, with TRBD1 as a possible D gene (5 bases). The CDR3 sequence is CASRWGGQETQYF. For the CDR3, the DNA is TGTGCCAGCAGGTGGGGCGGTCAAGAGACCCAGTACTTC.